The T cell receptor beta chain under discussion was sequenced for a study of control samples from healthy donors and cancer patients. V was cut by 3 bases and J by 3 bases, with 9 bases left in between. The CDR3 extends over 12 amino acids. Germline-derived CDR1 and CDR2 are DFQATT and SNEGSKA (reference sequence). The protocol was immunoSEQ multiplex PCR, while the TCRdb copy is restricted to in-frame clones and leaves out a portion. The data contain around 85,000 clones, 94% of them seen just once; the ten biggest clones take up approximately 4.8%. The rearrangement links TRBV20-1 to TRBJ2-7; D is undetermined. Sequencing was carried out using blood. This TCR was sampled from a young woman in good health. The CDR3 sequence: CSASQENYEQYF. The DNA for the CDR3 is TGCAGTGCTAGTCAGGAGAACTACGAGCAGTACTTC.